Shown below are 15 T cell receptor beta chains from a single sample sequenced in a study of shared clonotypes between healthy human individuals. The assay was immunoSEQ multiplex PCR, and TCRdb's table has in-frame clones only and misses some. Of around 1.1 million clones in the sample, about 72% were seen once. Input material: memory CD4+ T cells from PBMCs. As to subset: CD45RA-negative fraction. These receptors came from a young man in good health. Some clones in this sample may be carry-over from other donors' samples.

The chain recombines TRBV9 with TRBJ2-5; 10 bases map to TRBD1. This CDR3 comprises 16 residues. V was pared by 3 bases and J by 3 bases, with 8 bases of the junction left unmatched. CDR1 SGDLS and CDR2 YYNGEE come from the germline V gene. CDR3 loop: CASSAGDRGGEETQYF. The CDR3 nucleotides are TGTGCCAGCAGCGCTGGGGACAGGGGTGGGGAAGAGACCCAGTACTTC.

This clone showed up just once. The genes are TRBV19 and TRBJ2-7; maybe TRBD1 (6 bases). The CDR3 sequence is 13 residues long. Trimming removed 4 bases from V and 6 bases from J, with 13 bases in between. Germline values: CDR1 LNHDA, CDR2 SQIVND (reference sequence). CDR3 loop: CASSTLTGPEQYF. The CDR3 DNA sequence: TGTGCCAGTAGTACGCTGACAGGACCCGAGCAGTACTTC. Full variable domain (outside the CDR3, taken from reference TRBV19 and TRBJ2-7): DGGITQSPKYLFRKEGQNVTLSCEQNLNHDAMYWYRQDPGQGLRLIYYSQIVNDFQKGDIAEGYSVSREKKESFPLTVTSAQKNPTAFYLCASSTLTGPEQYFGPGTRLTVT.

This rearrangement joins TRBV2 to TRBJ2-1; the D gene is possibly TRBD2 (5 bases). Germline loops: CDR1 SNHLY, CDR2 FYNNEI. The CDR3 extends over 16 amino acids. V lost 6 bases, J lost 2 bases, and 17 bases lay in between. CDR3 in amino acids: CASSPMGVVTYNEQFF. CDR3 nucleotide sequence: TGTGCCAGCAGCCCAATGGGAGTTGTAACCTACAATGAGCAGTTCTTC.

This chain joins TRBV5-1 and TRBJ2-1, with 7 bases identical to TRBD1. The CDR3 is 17 amino acids. Germline V gene lookup returns CDR1 SGHRS and CDR2 YFSETQ. J gave up 1 base and V 4 bases, and 11 bases lay outside the gene matches. The CDR3 bases are TGCGCCAGCAGCCCCGGCACAGCAGGGGGTTCCTACAATGAGCAGTTCTTC. This codes for CASSPGTAGGSYNEQFF.

The chain has TRBV7-2 and TRBJ1-2; 9 nucleotides align to TRBD1. V shed 7 bases and J 5 bases; nucleotides not matched to a gene: 11. Germline V gene sequence: CDR1 SGHTA, CDR2 FQGNSA. This CDR3 region has 15 residues. The CDR3 region has the DNA TGTGCCAGCACACCGTCGGGACAGGGCGCATATGGCTACACCTTC. Encoded protein: CASTPSGQGAYGYTF.

The count of this clone is one. The chain links TRBV7-3 to TRBJ1-2, with D unresolved. From germline, CDR1 is SGHTA and CDR2 FQGTGA. Trimming left V 5 bases short and J 6 bases short, with 13 bases between. The CDR3 spans 13 residues. CDR3 nucleotides: TGTGCCAGCAGCCTCGCGTCCGGGGATGGCTACACCTTC. This gives the protein CASSLASGDGYTF.

The chain carries TRBV11-2 and TRBJ2-7; 7 bases are a match to TRBD2. This CDR3 spans 14 amino acids. Germline CDR1 reads SGHAT; CDR2 reads FQNNGV. V lost 6 bases and J lost 5; bases outside the gene matches: 10. The chain's CDR3 is CASRPSGTINEQYF. DNA for the CDR3: TGTGCCAGCAGACCCTCCGGGACTATAAACGAGCAGTACTTC.

Worth noting for this clone: A much larger clone lies a single base off, so this may be a read error. Other DNA sequences within the sample encode an identical CDR3. The DNA for the CDR3 is TGTGCCAGCAGCTCAGTGAACACTGAAGCTTTCTTT. This encodes CASSSVNTEAFF. The chain combines TRBV28 with TRBJ1-1; unclear D gene. The CDR3 is made up of 12 amino acids. The V gene's germline CDR1 is MDHEN and CDR2 SYDVKM. V dropped 6 bases and J dropped 0 bases, with 5 bases sitting between them.

This clone has at least ten counts. The V call is TRBV18, the J call TRBJ1-2; 7 nucleotides match TRBD1. The CDR3 is 13 residues long. Germline V gene sequence: CDR1 KGHSH, CDR2 LQKENI. The V and J ends lost 4 bases and 2 bases, in that order; junction bases with no gene match: 1. CDR3 in DNA: TGTGCCAGCTCACAGACAGGGAACTATGGCTACACCTTC. Encoded protein: CASSQTGNYGYTF.

The gene calls are TRBV5-6 and TRBJ2-1, with D possibly matching TRBD1 (5 bases). This CDR3 comprises 14 residues. The V end was cut by 1 base, the J end by 7 bases, with 12 bases between. Germline V gene sequence: CDR1 SGHDT, CDR2 YYEEEE. The CDR3 region has the DNA TGTGCCAGCAGCTTGAGGGGCTTAGGAAATGAGCAGTTCTTC. This encodes CASSLRGLGNEQFF.

V usage is TRBV6-1 and J usage is TRBJ1-2; tentatively, D is TRBD1 (5 bases). Trimming left V 2 bases short and J 8 bases short, with 15 bases between. CDR1 and CDR2 from the germline V gene are MNHNS and SASEGT. The CDR3 sequence is 14 residues long. The CDR3 DNA reads as TGTGCCAGCAGTGAACCAGGGATCTCTTGGGGCTACACCTTC. Its protein product is CASSEPGISWGYTF.

This clone was seen just once. The J gene is TRBJ2-6, the V gene TRBV7-8; a possible D gene is TRBD1 (5 bases). CDR1 is SGHVS and CDR2 is FQNEAQ in the germline V gene. The CDR3 contains 16 residues. V lost 5 bases and J lost 2, with 13 bases in between. The CDR3 protein is CASSPVIGAGANVLTF. The CDR3 DNA reads as TGTGCCAGCAGCCCAGTGATAGGGGCTGGGGCCAACGTCCTGACTTTC.

The chain has TRBV19 and TRBJ1-2; D might be TRBD1 (6 bases). Trimming removed 3 bases at V and 8 bases at J, with 13 bases between. CDR3 length: 13 amino acids. Germline V gives CDR1 LNHDA, CDR2 SQIVND (reference sequence). The CDR3 loop reads CASSIQGTRGYTF. The CDR3, as DNA: TGTGCCAGTAGTATTCAGGGGACTCGCGGCTACACCTTC.

The J gene is TRBJ2-1, the V gene TRBV29-1, with 8 bases aligning to TRBD2. In germline, CDR1 is SQVTM, CDR2 ANQGSEA. Trimming cost V 5 bases and J 8 bases; bases outside gene matches: 17. The length of the CDR3 is 16 residues. This CDR3 is CSVSHPGTRTVDEQFF. The CDR3 DNA reads as TGCAGCGTTTCCCACCCCGGGACTAGAACCGTCGATGAGCAGTTCTTC.

This clone was seen just once. The DNA of the CDR3 is TGCAGCGTTGAGGTGGGCCAGGGTGTAGAAAAACTGTTTTTT. It is translated as CSVEVGQGVEKLFF. The chain employs TRBV29-1 and TRBJ1-4; D might be TRBD1 (5 bases). The length of the CDR3 is 14 residues. Looked up from germline, CDR1 is SQVTM and CDR2 is ANQGSEA. The V end lost 3 bases, the J end lost 8 bases, and 16 bases lay between the germline ends. The full variable domain, rest sourced from reference TRBV29-1 and TRBJ1-4, is SAVISQKPSRDICQRGTSLTIQCQVDSQVTMMFWYRQQPGQSLTLIATANQGSEATYESGFVIDKFPISRPNLTFSTLTVSNMSPEDSSIYLCSVEVGQGVEKLFFGSGTQLSVL.